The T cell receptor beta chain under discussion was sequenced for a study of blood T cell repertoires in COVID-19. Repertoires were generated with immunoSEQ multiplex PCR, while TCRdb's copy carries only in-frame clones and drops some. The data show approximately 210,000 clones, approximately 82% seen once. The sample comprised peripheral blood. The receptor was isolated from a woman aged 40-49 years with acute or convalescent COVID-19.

This CDR3 is CASSLGLAGPQRDTQYF. For the CDR3, the DNA is TGTGCCAGCAGCTTAGGGCTAGCGGGTCCCCAGCGGGATACGCAGTATTTT. The rearrangement links TRBV7-8 to TRBJ2-3; 8 bases match TRBD2. After removal of 1 base from V and 6 bases from J, the junction contained 12 bases not matched to a gene. CDR3 length: 17 amino acids. CDR1 is SGHVS, CDR2 FQNEAQ, per germline.